This TCR beta chain was sequenced for a study of cytomegalovirus exposure and HLA in healthy donors. Turning to the study itself: There were under 140 million unique TCR beta sequences, drawn from approximately 190 million T cells, in an earlier analysis.

The PCR had 60 Vbeta and 13 Jbeta primers. Method: immunoSEQ multiplex PCR; TCRdb's copy keeps in-frame clones and lacks some. The table shows around 180,000 clones, with 60% to 85% occurring only once. This clone was counted a few times. CDR1 is MGHDK, CDR2 SYGVNS, per germline. V dropped 5 bases and J dropped 2 bases, with 13 bases sitting between them. This CDR3 spans 14 amino acids. This receptor was taken from a man aged 35-49 years in good health and CMV-seronegative. The chain uses TRBV25-1 and TRBJ2-7; D might be TRBD2 (6 bases). The source material was PBMCs. Here the CDR3 reads CASSWGVFPYEQYF. In nucleotides, the CDR3 is TGTGCCAGCAGTTGGGGGGTTTTTCCCTACGAGCAGTACTTC.